The entry that follows covers one TCR beta chain sequence. Its matching antigen is unknown. Germline CDR1 is MGHRA and CDR2 is YSYEKL. V lost 4 bases to trimming and J lost 0 bases, with 10 bases between them. The CDR3 spans 15 residues. This entry comes from a study of molecular identifiers for immune sequencing clone quantification. Study-level results: Clones with over 20 RNA copies captured over 99% of effector molecules but under 1% of naive ones.

TCR libraries were built in bulk with a published protocol and specific TCR primers. A single record per CDR3 protein comes from TCRdb applying MiXCR to the PCR reads. Here the sample spans about half a million distinct CDR3 sequences, about a fifth being singletons. The TCR sequence derives from a human donor in good health. Some libraries in this study had Jurkat cell RNA spiked in. This chain joins TRBV4-1 and TRBJ1-5; D remains unclear. The specimen was naive CD8+ T cells from blood, with Jurkat cell RNA spiked in. Subset here: FACS-sorted CD8+CD4-CCR7+CD45RA+ naive T cells. In DNA, the CDR3 is TGCGCCAGCAGCCTAGCGTCCCTTAGCAATCAGCCCCAGCATTTT. Its protein is CASSLASLSNQPQHF.